This entry is about one T cell receptor beta chain. The sample holds other DNA sequences that translate to the same CDR3. The CDR3 extends over 11 amino acids. Between the trimmed V and J ends, which lost 6 bases and 0 bases, there was a span of 2 bases. CDR1 and CDR2 from the germline V gene are MNHEY and SMNVEV (reference sequence). The protocol was immunoSEQ multiplex PCR, while the TCRdb copy is restricted to in-frame clones and leaves out a portion. The sample consists of approximately 2,000,000 clones, 80% to 95% of them appearing once. These data originate in a study of shared clonotypes between healthy human individuals.

The chain couples TRBV27 to TRBJ2-5; D uncertain. The sample was naive CD4+ T cells from PBMCs. This sample's subset: CD45RA+ positively selected. The TCR was taken from a man younger than 30 in good health. Some clones in this sample may be carry-over from other donors' samples. The CDR3 loop is CASRDQETQYF. In DNA, the CDR3 is TGTGCCAGCAGAGACCAAGAGACCCAGTACTTC.